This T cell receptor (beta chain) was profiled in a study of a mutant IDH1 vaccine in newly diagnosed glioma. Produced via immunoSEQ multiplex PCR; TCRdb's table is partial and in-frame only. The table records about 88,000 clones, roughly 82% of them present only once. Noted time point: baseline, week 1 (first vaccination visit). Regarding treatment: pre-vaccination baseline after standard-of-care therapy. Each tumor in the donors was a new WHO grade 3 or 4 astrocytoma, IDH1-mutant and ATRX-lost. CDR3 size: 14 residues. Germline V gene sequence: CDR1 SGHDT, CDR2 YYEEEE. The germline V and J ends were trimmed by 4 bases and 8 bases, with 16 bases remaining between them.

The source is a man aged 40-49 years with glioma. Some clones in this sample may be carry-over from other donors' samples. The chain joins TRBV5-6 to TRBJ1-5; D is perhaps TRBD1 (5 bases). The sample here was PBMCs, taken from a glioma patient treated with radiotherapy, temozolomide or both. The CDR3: CASSLRDGREPQHF. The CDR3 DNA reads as TGTGCCAGCAGCCTGCGGGACGGGCGGGAGCCCCAGCATTTT. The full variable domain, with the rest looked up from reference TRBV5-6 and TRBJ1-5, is DAGVTQSPTHLIKTRGQQVTLRCSPKSGHDTVSWYQQALGQGPQFIFQYYEEEERQRGNFPDRFSGHQFPNYSSELNVNALLLGDSALYLCASSLRDGREPQHFGDGTRLSIL.